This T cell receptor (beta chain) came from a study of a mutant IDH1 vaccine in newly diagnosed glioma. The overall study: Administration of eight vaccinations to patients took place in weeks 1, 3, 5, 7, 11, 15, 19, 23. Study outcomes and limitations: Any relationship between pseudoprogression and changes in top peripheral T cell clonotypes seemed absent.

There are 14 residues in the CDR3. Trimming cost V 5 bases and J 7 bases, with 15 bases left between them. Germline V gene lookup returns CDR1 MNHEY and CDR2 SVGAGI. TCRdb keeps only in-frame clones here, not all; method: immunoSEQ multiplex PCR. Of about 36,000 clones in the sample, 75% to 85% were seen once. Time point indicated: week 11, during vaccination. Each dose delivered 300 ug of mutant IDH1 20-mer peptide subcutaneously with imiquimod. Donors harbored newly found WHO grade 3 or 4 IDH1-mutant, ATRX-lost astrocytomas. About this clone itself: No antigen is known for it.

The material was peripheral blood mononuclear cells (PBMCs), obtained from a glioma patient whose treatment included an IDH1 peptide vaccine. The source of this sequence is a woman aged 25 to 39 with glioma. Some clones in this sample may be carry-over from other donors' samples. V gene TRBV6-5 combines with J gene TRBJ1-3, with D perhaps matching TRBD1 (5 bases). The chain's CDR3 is CASSPGGSSNTIYF. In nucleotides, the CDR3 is TGTGCCAGCAGTCCCGGGGGAAGTAGCAACACCATATATTTT.